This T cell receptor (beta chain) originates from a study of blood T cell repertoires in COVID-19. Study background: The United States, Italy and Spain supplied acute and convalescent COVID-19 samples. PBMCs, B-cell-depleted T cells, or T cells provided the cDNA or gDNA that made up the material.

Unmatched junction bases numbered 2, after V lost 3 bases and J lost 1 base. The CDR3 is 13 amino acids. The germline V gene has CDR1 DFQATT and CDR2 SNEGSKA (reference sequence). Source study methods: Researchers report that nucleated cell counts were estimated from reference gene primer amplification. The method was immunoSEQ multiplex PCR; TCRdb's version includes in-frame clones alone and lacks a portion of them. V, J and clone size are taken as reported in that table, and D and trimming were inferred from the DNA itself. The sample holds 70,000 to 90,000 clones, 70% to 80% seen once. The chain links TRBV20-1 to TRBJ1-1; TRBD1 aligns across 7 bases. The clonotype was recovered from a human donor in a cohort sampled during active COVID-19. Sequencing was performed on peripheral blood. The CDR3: CSASWDRNTEAFF. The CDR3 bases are TGCAGTGCTAGTTGGGACAGGAACACTGAAGCTTTCTTT.